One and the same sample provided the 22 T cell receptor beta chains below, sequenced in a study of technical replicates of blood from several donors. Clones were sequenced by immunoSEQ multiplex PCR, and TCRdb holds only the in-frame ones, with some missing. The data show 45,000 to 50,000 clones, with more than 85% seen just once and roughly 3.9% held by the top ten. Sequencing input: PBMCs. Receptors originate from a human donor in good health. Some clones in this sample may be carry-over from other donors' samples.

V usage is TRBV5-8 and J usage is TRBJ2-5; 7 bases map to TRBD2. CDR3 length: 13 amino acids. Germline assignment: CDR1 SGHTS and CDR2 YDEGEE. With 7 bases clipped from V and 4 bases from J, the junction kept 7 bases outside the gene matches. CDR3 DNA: TGTGCCAGCGCGACTAGCTCCAGAGAGACCCAGTACTTC. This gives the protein CASATSSRETQYF. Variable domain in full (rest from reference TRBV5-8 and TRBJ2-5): EAGVTQSPTHLIKTRGQQATLRCSPISGHTSVYWYQQALGLGLQFLLWYDEGEERNRGNFPPRFSGRQFPNYSSELNVNALELEDSALYLCASATSSRETQYFGPGTRLLVL.

For the CDR3, the DNA is TGTGCCAGTAGTGCCCCCCAACAGGGGTTCTACGAGCAGTACTTC. Translated, it gives CASSAPQQGFYEQYF. This chain links TRBV19 with TRBJ2-7; 7 bases agree with TRBD1. The CDR3 has 15 residues. CDR1 and CDR2 (germline): LNHDA, SQIVND (reference sequence). J gave up 3 bases and V 5 bases, and 10 bases lay outside the gene matches.

CDR3 protein: CASSQDWGRGAHEQYF. In DNA form, the CDR3 reads TGTGCCAGCAGCCAAGATTGGGGTCGTGGGGCCCACGAGCAGTACTTC. The rearrangement joins TRBV4-2 to TRBJ2-7, with D maybe TRBD1 (5 bases). CDR3 length: 16 residues. Germline V gene data show CDR1 as LGHNA and CDR2 as YNFKEQ. The ends were cut back, 0 bases at V and 5 bases at J, with 17 bases in the middle.

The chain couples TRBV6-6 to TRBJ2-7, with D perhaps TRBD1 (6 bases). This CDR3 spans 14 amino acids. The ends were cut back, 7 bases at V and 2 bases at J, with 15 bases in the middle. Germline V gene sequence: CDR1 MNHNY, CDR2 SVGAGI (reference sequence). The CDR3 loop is CASNHWDITYEQYF. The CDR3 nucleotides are TGTGCCAGCAATCACTGGGACATCACCTACGAGCAGTACTTC.

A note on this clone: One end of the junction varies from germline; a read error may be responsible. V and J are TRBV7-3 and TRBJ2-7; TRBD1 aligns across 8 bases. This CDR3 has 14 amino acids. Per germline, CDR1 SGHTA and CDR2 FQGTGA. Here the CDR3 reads CASSLRDRSSEQYF. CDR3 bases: TGTGCCAGCAGCCTCCGGGACAGGTCCTCCGAGCAGTACTTC.

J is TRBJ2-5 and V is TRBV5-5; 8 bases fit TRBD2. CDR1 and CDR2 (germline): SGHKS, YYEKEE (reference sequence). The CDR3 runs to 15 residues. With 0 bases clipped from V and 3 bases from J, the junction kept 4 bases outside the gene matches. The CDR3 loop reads CASSLGPGGEETQYF. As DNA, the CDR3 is TGTGCCAGCAGCTTGGGGCCGGGGGGGGAAGAGACCCAGTACTTC.

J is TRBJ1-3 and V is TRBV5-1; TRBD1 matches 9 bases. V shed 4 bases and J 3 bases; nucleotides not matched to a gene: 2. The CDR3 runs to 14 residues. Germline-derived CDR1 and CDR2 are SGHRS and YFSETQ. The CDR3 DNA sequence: TGCGCCAGCAGCGCGGGACAGGGTGGAAACACCATATATTTT. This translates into CASSAGQGGNTIYF. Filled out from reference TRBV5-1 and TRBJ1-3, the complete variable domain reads KAGVTQTPRYLIKTRGQQVTLSCSPISGHRSVSWYQQTPGQGLQFLFEYFSETQRNKGNFPGRFSGRQFSNSRSEMNVSTLELGDSALYLCASSAGQGGNTIYFGEGSWLTVV.

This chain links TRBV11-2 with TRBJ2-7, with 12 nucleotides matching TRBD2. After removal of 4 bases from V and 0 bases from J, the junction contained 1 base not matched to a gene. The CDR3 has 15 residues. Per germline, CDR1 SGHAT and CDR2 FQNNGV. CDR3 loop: CASSWTSGVSYEQYF. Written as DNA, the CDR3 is TGTGCCAGCAGCTGGACTAGCGGGGTCTCCTACGAGCAGTACTTC.

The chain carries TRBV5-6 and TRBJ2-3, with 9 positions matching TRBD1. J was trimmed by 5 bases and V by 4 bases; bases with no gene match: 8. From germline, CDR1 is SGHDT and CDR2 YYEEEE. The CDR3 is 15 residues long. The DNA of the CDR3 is TGTGCCAGCAGCGACGAACAGGGGGCGGAAGATACGCAGTATTTT. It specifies CASSDEQGAEDTQYF. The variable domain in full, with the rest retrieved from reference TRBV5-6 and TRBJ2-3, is DAGVTQSPTHLIKTRGQQVTLRCSPKSGHDTVSWYQQALGQGPQFIFQYYEEEERQRGNFPDRFSGHQFPNYSSELNVNALLLGDSALYLCASSDEQGAEDTQYFGPGTRLTVL.

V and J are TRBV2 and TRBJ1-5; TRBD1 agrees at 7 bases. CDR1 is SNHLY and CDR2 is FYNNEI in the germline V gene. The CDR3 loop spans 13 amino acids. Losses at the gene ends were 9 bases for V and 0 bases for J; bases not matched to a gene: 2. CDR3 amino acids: CARGQTSNQPQHF. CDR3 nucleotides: TGTGCCAGGGGACAGACTAGCAATCAGCCCCAGCATTTT.

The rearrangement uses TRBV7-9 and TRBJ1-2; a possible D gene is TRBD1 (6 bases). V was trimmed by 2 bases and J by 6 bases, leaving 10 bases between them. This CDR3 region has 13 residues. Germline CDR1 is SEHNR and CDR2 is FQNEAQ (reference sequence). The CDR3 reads CASSLTRGDGYTF. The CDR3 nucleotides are TGTGCCAGCAGCTTAACCAGGGGAGATGGCTACACCTTC.

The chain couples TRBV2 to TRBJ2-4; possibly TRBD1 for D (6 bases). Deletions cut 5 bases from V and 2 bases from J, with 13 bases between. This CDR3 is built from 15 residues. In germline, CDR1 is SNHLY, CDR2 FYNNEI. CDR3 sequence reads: CASSLQGAPKNIQYF. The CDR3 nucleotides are TGTGCCAGCAGTTTACAGGGAGCGCCCAAAAACATTCAGTACTTC.

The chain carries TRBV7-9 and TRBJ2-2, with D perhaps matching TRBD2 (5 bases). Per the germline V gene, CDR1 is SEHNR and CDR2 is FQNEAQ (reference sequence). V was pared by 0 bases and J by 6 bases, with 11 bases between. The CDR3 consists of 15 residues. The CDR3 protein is CASSLAISAAGELFF. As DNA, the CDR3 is TGTGCCAGCAGCTTAGCGATTAGCGCGGCCGGGGAGCTGTTTTTT.

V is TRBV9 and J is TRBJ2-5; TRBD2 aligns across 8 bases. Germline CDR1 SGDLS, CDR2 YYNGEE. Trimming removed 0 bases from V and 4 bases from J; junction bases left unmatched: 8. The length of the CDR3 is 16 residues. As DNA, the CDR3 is TGTGCCAGCAGCGTAGCCGGGGGGGCCGTTGCAGAGACCCAGTACTTC. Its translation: CASSVAGGAVAETQYF.

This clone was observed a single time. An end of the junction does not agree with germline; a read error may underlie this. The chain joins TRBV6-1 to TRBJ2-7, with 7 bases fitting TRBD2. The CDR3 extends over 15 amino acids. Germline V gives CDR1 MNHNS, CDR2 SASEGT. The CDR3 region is CASSERLAGSDEQYF. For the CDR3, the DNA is TGTGCCAGCAGTGAAAGACTAGCAGGCTCCGACGAGCAGTACTTC.

CDR3 region: CASRARSASETQYF. For the CDR3, the DNA is TGTGCCAGCAGGGCACGGAGCGCTAGTGAGACCCAGTACTTC. The V call is TRBV6-6, the J call TRBJ2-5; no clear D gene. The CDR3 spans 14 residues. Deletions cut 6 bases from V and 5 bases from J, with 16 bases between. CDR1 and CDR2 (germline): MNHNY, SVGAGI (reference sequence).

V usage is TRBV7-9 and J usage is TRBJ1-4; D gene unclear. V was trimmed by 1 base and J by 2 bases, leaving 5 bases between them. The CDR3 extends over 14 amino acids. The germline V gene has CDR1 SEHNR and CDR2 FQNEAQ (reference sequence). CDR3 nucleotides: TGTGCCAGCAGCTTAGGGCTGACTAATGAAAAACTGTTTTTT. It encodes CASSLGLTNEKLFF. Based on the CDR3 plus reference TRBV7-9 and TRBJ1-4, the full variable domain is DTGVSQNPRHKITKRGQNVTFRCDPISEHNRLYWYRQTLGQGPEFLTYFQNEAQLEKSRLLSDRFSAERPKGSFSTLEIQRTEQGDSAMYLCASSLGLTNEKLFFGSGTQLSVL.

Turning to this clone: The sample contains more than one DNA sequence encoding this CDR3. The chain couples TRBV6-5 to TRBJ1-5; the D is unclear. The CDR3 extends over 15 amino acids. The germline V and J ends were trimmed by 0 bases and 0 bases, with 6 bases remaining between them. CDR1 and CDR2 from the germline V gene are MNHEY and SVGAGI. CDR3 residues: CASSYSSNSNQPQHF. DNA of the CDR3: TGTGCCAGCAGTTACTCGAGTAATAGCAATCAGCCCCAGCATTTT.

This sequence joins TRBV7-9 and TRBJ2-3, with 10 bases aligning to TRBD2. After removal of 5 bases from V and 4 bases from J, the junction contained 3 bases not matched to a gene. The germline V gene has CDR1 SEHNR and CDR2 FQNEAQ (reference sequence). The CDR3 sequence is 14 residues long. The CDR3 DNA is TGTGCCAGCAGCAAGACTAGCGGGCCAGATACGCAGTATTTT. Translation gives CASSKTSGPDTQYF.

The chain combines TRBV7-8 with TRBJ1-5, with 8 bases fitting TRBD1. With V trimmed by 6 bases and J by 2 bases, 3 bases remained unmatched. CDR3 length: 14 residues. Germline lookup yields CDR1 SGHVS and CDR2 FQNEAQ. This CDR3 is CASRTGQGNQPQHF. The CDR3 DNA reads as TGTGCCAGCAGAACGGGACAGGGCAATCAGCCCCAGCATTTT.

In nucleotides, the CDR3 is TGTGCCAGCTCACCATCCCAGGGACAGAACTATGGCTACACCTTC. It codes for CASSPSQGQNYGYTF. This chain uses TRBV18 with TRBJ1-2, with TRBD1 identical over 7 bases. The CDR3 has 15 residues. V shed 2 bases, J shed 2 bases, and the junction held 5 bases outside the gene matches. Germline lookup yields CDR1 KGHSH and CDR2 LQKENI.

The CDR3 here is CASSPVELPVTGRTEAFF. The CDR3 nucleotides are TGTGCCAGCAGCCCAGTTGAACTTCCTGTGACAGGGAGAACTGAAGCTTTCTTT. This chain joins TRBV5-6 and TRBJ1-1, with TRBD1 matching over 7 bases. This CDR3 is built from 18 residues. Germline lookup yields CDR1 SGHDT and CDR2 YYEEEE. V gave up 4 bases and J gave up 5 bases; unmatched junction bases: 20.